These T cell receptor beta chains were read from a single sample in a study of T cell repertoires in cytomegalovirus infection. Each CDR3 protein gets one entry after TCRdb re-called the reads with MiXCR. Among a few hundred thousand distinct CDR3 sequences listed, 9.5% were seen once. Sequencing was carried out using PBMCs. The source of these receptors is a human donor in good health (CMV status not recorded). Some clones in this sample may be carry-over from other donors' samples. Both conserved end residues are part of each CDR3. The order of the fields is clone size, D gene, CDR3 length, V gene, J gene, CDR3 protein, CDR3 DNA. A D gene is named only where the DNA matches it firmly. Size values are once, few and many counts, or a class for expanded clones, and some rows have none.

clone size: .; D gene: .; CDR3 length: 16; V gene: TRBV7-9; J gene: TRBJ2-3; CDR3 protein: CASSLAGGLSTDTQYF; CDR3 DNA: TGTGCCAGCAGCTTAGCTGGGGGACTGAGCACAGATACGCAGTATTTT
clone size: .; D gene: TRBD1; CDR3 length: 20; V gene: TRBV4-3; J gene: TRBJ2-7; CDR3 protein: CASSRKTGTGGSASSYEQYF; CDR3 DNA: TGCGCCAGCAGCCGCAAGACCGGGACAGGGGGTTCCGCCAGCTCCTACGAGCAGTACTTC
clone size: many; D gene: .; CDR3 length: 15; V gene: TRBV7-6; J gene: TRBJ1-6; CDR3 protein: CASSLSPGPNSPLHF; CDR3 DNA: TGTGCCAGCAGCTTAAGCCCGGGGCCTAATTCACCCCTCCACTTT
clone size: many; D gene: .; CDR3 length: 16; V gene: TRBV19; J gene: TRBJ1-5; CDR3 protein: CASTSGDRGFDQPQHF; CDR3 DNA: .
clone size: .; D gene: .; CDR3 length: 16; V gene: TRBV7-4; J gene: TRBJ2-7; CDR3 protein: CASSLGKWGVSYEQYF; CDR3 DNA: TGTGCCAGCAGCTTAGGAAAGTGGGGGGTCAGCTACGAGCAGTACTTC
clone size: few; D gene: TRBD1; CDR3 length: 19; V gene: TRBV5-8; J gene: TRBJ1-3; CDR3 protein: CASSLSQGGLALSGNTIYF; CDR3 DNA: TGTGCCAGCAGCTTAAGCCAGGGGGGTTTGGCGCTCTCTGGAAACACCATATATTTT
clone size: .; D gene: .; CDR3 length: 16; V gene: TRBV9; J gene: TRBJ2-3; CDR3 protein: CASSVEMETSTDTQYF; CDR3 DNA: TGTGCCAGCAGCGTAGAAATGGAGACTAGCACAGATACGCAGTATTTT
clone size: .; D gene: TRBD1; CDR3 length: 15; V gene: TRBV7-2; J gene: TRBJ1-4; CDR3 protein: CASSRDRGSNEKLFF; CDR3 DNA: TGTGCCAGCAGCCGGGACAGGGGTTCTAATGAAAAACTGTTTTTT
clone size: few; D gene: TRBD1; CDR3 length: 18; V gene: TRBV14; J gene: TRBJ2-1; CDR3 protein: CASSQVHPRGTVYNEQFF; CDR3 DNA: TGTGCCAGCAGCCAAGTTCACCCTCGAGGGACAGTTTACAATGAGCAGTTCTTC
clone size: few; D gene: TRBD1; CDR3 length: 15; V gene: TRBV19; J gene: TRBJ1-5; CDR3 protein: CASDSQGAGNQPQHF; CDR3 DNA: TGTGCCAGTGACTCACAGGGGGCTGGGAATCAGCCCCAGCATTTT
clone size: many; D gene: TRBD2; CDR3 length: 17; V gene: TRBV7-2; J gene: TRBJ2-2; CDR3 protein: CASSYGLAGTNTGELFF; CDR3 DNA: TGTGCCAGCAGTTACGGACTAGCGGGTACGAACACCGGGGAGCTGTTTTTT
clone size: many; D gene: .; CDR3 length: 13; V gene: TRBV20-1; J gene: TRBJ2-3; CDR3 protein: CSARVRLTDTQYF; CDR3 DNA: TGCAGTGCTAGAGTAAGGTTAACAGATACGCAGTATTTT
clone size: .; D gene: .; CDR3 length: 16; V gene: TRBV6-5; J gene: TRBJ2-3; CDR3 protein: CASRQTQGLATDTQYF; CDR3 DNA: TGTGCCAGCAGACAGACCCAGGGGCTGGCCACAGATACGCAGTATTTT
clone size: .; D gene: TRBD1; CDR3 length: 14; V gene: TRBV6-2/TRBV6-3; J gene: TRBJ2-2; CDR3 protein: CASGRQGFTGELFF; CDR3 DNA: TGTGCCAGCGGGAGACAGGGGTTCACCGGGGAGCTGTTTTTT
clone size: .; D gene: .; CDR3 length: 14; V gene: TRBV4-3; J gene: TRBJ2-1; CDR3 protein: CASSQDFSYNEQFF; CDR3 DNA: TGCGCCAGCAGCCAAGATTTTTCCTACAATGAGCAGTTCTTC
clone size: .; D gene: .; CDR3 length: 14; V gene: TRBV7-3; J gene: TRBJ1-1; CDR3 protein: CASSLDSQNTEAFF; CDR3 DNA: TGTGCCAGCAGTCTAGACAGCCAGAACACTGAAGCTTTCTTT
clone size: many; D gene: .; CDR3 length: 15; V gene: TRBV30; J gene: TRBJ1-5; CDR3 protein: CAWSVGQFLNQPQHF; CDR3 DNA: TGTGCCTGGAGTGTAGGGCAGTTCTTAAATCAGCCCCAGCATTTT
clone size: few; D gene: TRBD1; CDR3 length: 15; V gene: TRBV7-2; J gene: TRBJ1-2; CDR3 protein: CASSLRDRLDYGYTF; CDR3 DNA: TGTGCCAGCAGTCTTCGGGACAGGTTAGACTATGGCTACACCTTC
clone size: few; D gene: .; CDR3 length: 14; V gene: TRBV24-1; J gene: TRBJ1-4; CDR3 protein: CAISDGGANEKLFF; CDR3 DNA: TGTGCCATCAGCGACGGGGGAGCTAATGAAAAACTGTTTTTT
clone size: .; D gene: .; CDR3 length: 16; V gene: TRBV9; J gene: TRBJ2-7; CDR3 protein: CASSVDRGTVVDEQYF; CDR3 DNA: TGTGCCAGCAGCGTAGATCGCGGGACGGTCGTGGACGAGCAGTACTTC
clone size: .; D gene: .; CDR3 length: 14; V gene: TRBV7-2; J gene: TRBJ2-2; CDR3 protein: CASMGEGNTGELFF; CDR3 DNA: TGTGCCAGCATGGGAGAGGGTAACACCGGGGAGCTGTTTTTT
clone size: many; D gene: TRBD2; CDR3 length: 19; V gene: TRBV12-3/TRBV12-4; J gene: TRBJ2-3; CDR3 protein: CASSSPYGGGSTYTDTQYF; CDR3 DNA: TGTGCCAGCAGTTCCCCCTATGGCGGGGGGTCTACGTACACAGATACGCAGTATTTT
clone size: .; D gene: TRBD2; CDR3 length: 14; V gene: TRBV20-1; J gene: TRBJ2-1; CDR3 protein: CSARGLAGDNEQFF; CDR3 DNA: TGCAGTGCTAGAGGACTAGCGGGGGACAATGAGCAGTTCTTC
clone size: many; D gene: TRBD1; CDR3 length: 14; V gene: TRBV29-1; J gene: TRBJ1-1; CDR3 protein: CSVDPLGQGTEAFF; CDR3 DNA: TGCAGCGTTGACCCACTCGGACAGGGCACTGAAGCTTTCTTT
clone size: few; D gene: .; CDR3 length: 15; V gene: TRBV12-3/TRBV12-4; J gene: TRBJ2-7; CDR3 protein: CASSLSGAQSHEQYF; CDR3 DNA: TGTGCCAGCAGTTTATCAGGGGCTCAGTCCCACGAGCAGTACTTC
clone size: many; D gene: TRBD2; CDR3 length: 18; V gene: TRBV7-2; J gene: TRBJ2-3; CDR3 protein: CASSRRRVASGRPDTQYF; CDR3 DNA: TGTGCCAGCAGCCGCCGCCGAGTGGCTAGCGGGAGGCCAGATACGCAGTATTTT